A single sample gave rise to the 18 T cell receptor beta chains below, sequenced in a study of blood T cell repertoires in COVID-19. TCRdb's table, derived via immunoSEQ multiplex PCR, lists solely in-frame clones and lacks some. The sample contains 250,000 or so clones, 85% to 90% of which appear only once. Sequencing was done on a sample of PBMCs or T cells enriched from blood (not recorded which). These receptors were obtained from a man aged 40-49 years who had recovered from COVID-19.

This clone was observed a handful of times. The CDR3 loop reads CASSPMTGILSFTEAFF. CDR3 coding DNA: TGTGCCAGCTCACCGATGACAGGGATACTAAGTTTCACTGAAGCTTTCTTT. The chain is built from TRBV18 and TRBJ1-1; the match to TRBD1 covers 7 bases. Trimming removed 3 bases from V and 4 bases from J; junction bases left unmatched: 14. This CDR3 spans 17 amino acids. Germline V gene lookup returns CDR1 KGHSH and CDR2 LQKENI.

DNA for the CDR3: TGTGCCAGCAGTTTGTGGGCAGGGGGCAATCAGCCCCAGCATTTT. Amino acid sequence: CASSLWAGGNQPQHF. This rearrangement joins TRBV27 to TRBJ1-5, with D tentatively TRBD1 (6 bases). Trimming took off 3 bases at V and 2 bases at J, with 11 bases between the two ends. The germline CDR1 and CDR2 sequences are MNHEY and SMNVEV (reference sequence). The CDR3 loop spans 15 amino acids.

The V call is TRBV28, the J call TRBJ1-5; unclear D gene. The germline CDR1 and CDR2 sequences are MDHEN and SYDVKM. This CDR3 contains 13 residues. Trimming took 5 bases from V and 5 from J, leaving 10 bases between them. CDR3 sequence reads: CASSPPGDQPQHF. The CDR3 DNA is TGTGCCAGCAGTCCGCCCGGAGATCAGCCCCAGCATTTT.

V is TRBV7-2 and J is TRBJ2-7; D is uncertain. V was clipped by 1 base and J by 0 bases, with 13 bases between them. From germline, CDR1 is SGHTA and CDR2 FQGNSA. The CDR3 covers 16 residues. In nucleotides, the CDR3 is TGTGCCAGCAGCTTAGGTAGGAGTCGGGTCTCCTACGAGCAGTACTTC. Translated: CASSLGRSRVSYEQYF.

The chain uses TRBV7-2 and TRBJ2-4, with D maybe TRBD1 (6 bases). The ends were cut back, 2 bases at V and 7 bases at J, with 15 bases in the middle. The CDR3 length is 15 residues. The germline V gene has CDR1 SGHTA and CDR2 FQGNSA. In DNA form, the CDR3 reads TGTGCCAGCAGCTTACGGGGAATTCAGGGGAACATTCAGTACTTC. It encodes CASSLRGIQGNIQYF.

This clone has just one count. The genes are TRBV27 and TRBJ2-1, with 9 bases fitting TRBD2. The CDR3 covers 19 residues. J gave up 6 bases and V 5 bases, and 20 bases lay outside the gene matches. The germline gives CDR1 MNHEY, CDR2 SMNVEV (reference sequence). CDR3 DNA sequence: TGTGCCAGCAGTCAAGGGAGTTTCGGCGGGAGGGCCCTTGGCAATGAGCAGTTCTTC. This gives the protein CASSQGSFGGRALGNEQFF.

V usage is TRBV10-3 and J usage is TRBJ1-6; no clear D. The CDR3 extends over 14 amino acids. The V and J ends lost 0 bases and 9 bases respectively, with 9 bases between them. Germline CDR1 ENHRY, CDR2 SYGVKD. CDR3 loop: CAISESVGSSPLHF. The DNA for the CDR3 is TGTGCCATCAGTGAGTCCGTTGGGAGTTCACCCCTCCACTTT.

The rearrangement links TRBV18 to TRBJ1-2; 7 bases line up with TRBD1. CDR1 is KGHSH and CDR2 is LQKENI in the germline V gene. This CDR3 spans 16 amino acids. Unmatched junction bases numbered 13, after V lost 5 bases and J lost 4 bases. CDR3 nucleotide sequence: TGTGCCAGCTCAATGGGACCGGGACAGTCAGCCTATGGCTACACCTTC. It is translated as CASSMGPGQSAYGYTF.

This chain uses TRBV9 with TRBJ2-1; possibly TRBD2 for D (5 bases). Trimming left V 7 bases short and J 4 bases short, with 9 bases between. Germline V gene data show CDR1 as SGDLS and CDR2 as YYNGEE. This CDR3 comprises 12 residues. CDR3 protein: CASGSWYNEQFF. The CDR3, as DNA: TGTGCCAGCGGGAGTTGGTACAATGAGCAGTTCTTC.

V gene TRBV2 combines with J gene TRBJ1-1, with TRBD1 matching over 7 bases. The ends lost 7 bases at V and 0 bases at J; junction bases unmatched: 5. The CDR3 is 14 residues long. From germline, CDR1 is SNHLY and CDR2 FYNNEI. DNA of the CDR3: TGTGCCAGCACCCCGGACAGGCTGAACACTGAAGCTTTCTTT. Encoded protein: CASTPDRLNTEAFF.

The V and J genes are TRBV30 and TRBJ2-7; 9 nucleotides agree with TRBD1. V was clipped by 3 bases and J by 1 base; unmatched bases: 4. CDR1 is GTSNPN, CDR2 SVGIG, per germline (reference sequence). The CDR3 runs 14 residues. The CDR3 protein is CAWRGDRESYEQYF. CDR3 coding DNA: TGTGCCTGGAGGGGGGACAGGGAATCCTACGAGCAGTACTTC.

The chain is built from TRBV13 and TRBJ1-5, with 8 positions matching TRBD1. Germline assignment: CDR1 PRHDT and CDR2 FYEKMQ (reference sequence). The length of the CDR3 is 16 residues. Losses at the gene ends were 4 bases for V and 1 base for J; bases not matched to a gene: 6. CDR3 region: CASSSRRQGSNQPQHF. CDR3 nucleotide sequence: TGTGCCAGCAGCTCCCGTAGACAGGGGAGCAATCAGCCCCAGCATTTT. Variable domain in full (rest from reference TRBV13 and TRBJ1-5): AAGVIQSPRHLIKEKRETATLKCYPIPRHDTVYWYQQGPGQDPQFLISFYEKMQSDKGSIPDRFSAQQFSDYHSELNMSSLELGDSALYFCASSSRRQGSNQPQHFGDGTRLSIL.

This chain links TRBV18 with TRBJ2-1, with TRBD2 identical over 7 bases. The trim removed 6 bases at V and 0 bases at J, leaving 11 bases unmatched. Germline V gene lookup returns CDR1 KGHSH and CDR2 LQKENI. The CDR3 is 17 residues long. Written as DNA, the CDR3 is TGTGCCAGCTCCTTCACTAGCGCAGCATACTCCTACAATGAGCAGTTCTTC. Amino acid sequence: CASSFTSAAYSYNEQFF. The full variable domain, in which reference TRBV18 and TRBJ2-1 provide the parts outside the CDR3, is NAGVMQNPRHLVRRRGQEARLRCSPMKGHSHVYWYRQLPEEGLKFMVYLQKENIIDESGMPKERFSAEFPKEGPSILRIQQVVRGDSAAYFCASSFTSAAYSYNEQFFGPGTRLTVL.

This chain uses TRBV2 with TRBJ1-5; D is possibly TRBD1 (5 bases). The length of the CDR3 is 16 residues. Trimming shortened V by 6 bases and J by 1 base, and 16 bases separated the two germline ends. The germline gives CDR1 SNHLY, CDR2 FYNNEI. The chain's CDR3 is CASRDQGMESNQPQHF. DNA for the CDR3: TGTGCCAGCAGGGATCAGGGTATGGAAAGCAATCAGCCCCAGCATTTT.

The J gene is TRBJ1-4, the V gene TRBV21-1. TRBV21-1 is a pseudogene locus. This CDR3 comprises 16 residues. The chain's CDR3 is CASSKVPGGWDEKLFF. The CDR3 coding sequence is TGTGCCAGCAGCAAAGTGCCAGGCGGGTGGGATGAAAAACTGTTTTTT.

The rearrangement uses TRBV27 and TRBJ1-1, with D tentatively TRBD1 (5 bases). The germline V and J ends were trimmed by 6 bases and 0 bases, with 14 bases remaining between them. The CDR3 runs to 15 residues. Germline CDR1 reads MNHEY; CDR2 reads SMNVEV (reference sequence). For the CDR3, the DNA is TGTGCCAGCAGCCGGACACCCCCGATGAACACTGAAGCTTTCTTT. Amino acids: CASSRTPPMNTEAFF.

This clone was detected only once. This rearrangement joins TRBV29-1 to TRBJ1-2; no clear D. The CDR3 extends over 12 amino acids. Germline CDR1 is SQVTM and CDR2 is ANQGSEA. V was trimmed by 1 base and J by 2 bases, leaving 5 bases between them. In DNA, the CDR3 is TGCAGCGTTGAAGTTCGGAACTATGGCTACACCTTC. It encodes CSVEVRNYGYTF.

This clone was counted once. The V call is TRBV30, the J call TRBJ1-3; D is possibly TRBD1 (6 bases). Per the germline V gene, CDR1 is GTSNPN and CDR2 is SVGIG (reference sequence). This CDR3 is 14 amino acids long. The V and J ends lost 8 bases and 0 bases respectively, with 14 bases between them. CDR3 loop: CAADSGLSGNTIYF. Here the CDR3 DNA reads TGTGCCGCGGACAGCGGACTCTCTGGAAACACCATATATTTT.